This T cell receptor beta chain was recovered during a study of shared clonotypes between healthy human individuals. As for this clone: Antigen specificity is unknown. The sample holds other DNA sequences that translate to the same CDR3.

Only CD45RO-negative cells positively selected for CCR7 counted as naive CD8 cells, so terminally differentiated effector memory CD45RA+ cells were excluded. Regarding the study as a whole: In contrast to clonotypes shared by all four donors, non-shared clonotypes had lower generation probabilities. The sharing of roughly 5% of naive CD4 clonotypes was seen across a few donors.

Assay: immunoSEQ multiplex PCR; the TCRdb copy retains only in-frame clones and omits some. This table holds millions of clones, roughly 95% found once. V was shortened by 0 bases and J by 2 bases, with 11 bases between the two germline ends. Germline CDR1 reads SEHNR; CDR2 reads FQNEAQ (reference sequence). This CDR3 contains 15 residues. The TCR was taken from a man aged 18 to 30 in good health. Sequencing was carried out using naive CD8+ T cells sorted from blood. The V gene is TRBV7-9, the J gene TRBJ2-7, with D possibly called TRBD1 or TRBD2 (5 bases each). CDR3 protein: CASSLAPGDPYEQYF. The DNA of the CDR3 is TGTGCCAGCAGCTTAGCGCCCGGGGACCCCTACGAGCAGTACTTC.